The source of this TCR beta chain is a study of T cell responses to AZD1222 COVID-19 vaccine. The germline CDR1 and CDR2 sequences are SGHNT and YENEEA. V dropped 1 base and J dropped 0 bases, with 14 bases sitting between them. CDR3 size: 17 residues. With regard to this clone: The target antigen is unknown.

Profiling relied on immunoSEQ multiplex PCR, and the TCRdb table lists in-frame clones only, not all of them. The sample carries around 120,000 clones, just over 85% recorded once. Study-wide results and limits: At baseline, seropositivity was found in only a handful of AZD1222 recipients. Of spike-specific TCRs, nearly half reportedly target regions left unmutated in variants. The sample set comprised mostly white British donors with more females, and clonal diversity was possibly underestimated.

Material: peripheral blood, obtained on day 0 of AZD1222 vaccination. This clonotype was sampled from an adult in good health. This chain uses TRBV11-3 with TRBJ2-3, with D possibly being TRBD1 (5 bases). CDR3: CASSLAQAGTSTDTQYF. The DNA for the CDR3 is TGTGCCAGCAGCTTAGCACAGGCCGGAACTAGCACAGATACGCAGTATTTT.